This T cell receptor (beta chain) was identified in a study of T cells after yellow fever vaccination. As for the study in general: When fractions had low cell numbers, they were prepared with SMART-Seq v4 Ultra Low Input.

Study-wide results and caveats: FACS-sorted repertoires might harbor abundant contaminating clonotypes from the bulk population. After the booster, roughly 96% of CD4 and 88% of CD8 primary-response clones were re-detected.

The CDR3 is 15 amino acids. V lost 2 bases and J lost 5; bases outside the gene matches: 8. In this sample, this clonotype turned up a few times. Its antigen remains unknown. In making TCR cDNA, 5'RACE template switching added a universal primer site and UMIs to it. TCRdb called the 5' RACE reads again in MiXCR, with one record for every CDR3 protein. The sample lists around 550,000 distinct CDR3 sequences, about 19% occurring once. The clonotype comes from a man aged 30-40 years who received the YFV17D yellow fever vaccine. The sequencing here drew on PBMCs, taken 15 days after the yellow fever booster vaccination. The gene calls are TRBV12-3 or TRBV12-4 and TRBJ2-7, with TRBD1 matching 8 bases. CDR3 sequence: CASSLSGQGFDEQYF. CDR3 coding DNA: TGTGCCAGCAGTTTATCTGGACAGGGTTTCGACGAGCAGTACTTC.